This T cell receptor beta chain came from a study of CD8+ T cells in alopecia areata. The treatment: oral pan-JAK inhibitor, 5-10 mg twice daily. As part of sample collection, lesional scalp punch biopsies and peripheral blood were taken from alopecia areata patients. Sequencing templates came from extracted RNA that was reverse transcribed into cDNA. Data came from immunoSEQ multiplex PCR; TCRdb stores just in-frame clones and leaves some out. Of 150,000 to 200,000 clones listed, roughly 66% were seen once; the top ten hold 1%. Germline V gene data show CDR1 as SGHDT and CDR2 as YYEEEE. The CDR3 covers 16 residues. The V and J ends lost 1 base and 2 bases respectively, with 14 bases between them.

The starting material was CD4+ T cells sorted from blood, obtained at week 24, from a patient treated with tofacitinib. The source of this sequence is a human donor with alopecia areata. The V gene is TRBV5-6, the J gene TRBJ2-3; D unresolved. The DNA for the CDR3 is TGTGCCAGCAGCTTGAGACTCGCCCCGGACACAGATACGCAGTATTTT. Translated: CASSLRLAPDTDTQYF.